Detailed here is one TCR beta chain. Germline CDR1 reads SGHTA; CDR2 reads FQGNSA. The length of the CDR3 is 15 residues. V shed 2 bases and J shed 0 bases, with 8 bases lying between them. Some clones are missing from TCRdb's copy, which holds only in-frame ones; the method was immunoSEQ multiplex PCR. Here the sample spans about 120,000 clones, 89% being singletons. This sample was taken from a study of control samples from healthy donors and cancer patients. What was sequenced was blood. The chain employs TRBV7-2 and TRBJ1-3; no clear D. This clonotype was sampled from a man aged 50 to 60 in good health. This CDR3 reads CASSLIGNSGNTIYF. In nucleotides, the CDR3 is TGTGCCAGCAGCTTAATAGGGAACTCTGGAAACACCATATATTTT. Drawing the rest from reference TRBV7-2 and TRBJ1-3, the complete variable domain is GAGVSQSPSNKVTEKGKDVELRCDPISGHTALYWYRQSLGQGLEFLIYFQGNSAPDKSGLPSDRFSAERTGGSVSTLTIQRTQQEDSAVYLCASSLIGNSGNTIYFGEGSWLTVV.